This T cell receptor (beta chain) was recorded in a study of CD8 T cells in ankylosing spondylitis. Notes on the study in general: A motif of seven or eight highly homologous TCR beta variants was seen as apparently characteristic of ankylosing spondylitis blood.

From germline, CDR1 is MNHNS and CDR2 SASEGT. After removal of 6 bases from V and 2 bases from J, the junction contained 1 base not matched to a gene. The CDR3 length is 14 residues. This clonotype was seen ten or more times. Its specificity is unknown. Making the TCR beta libraries involved quantitative 5'-RACE with molecular barcodes. One entry per CDR3 protein, called by TCRdb with MiXCR from the 5' RACE reads. Altogether some 37,000 distinct CDR3 sequences are present, more than 9.5% being singletons, with the ten largest covering around 20%. The chain recombines TRBV6-1 with TRBJ2-5, with 12 bases aligning to TRBD2. The material sequenced was synovial fluid, either unsorted or a sorted T cell fraction (not recorded which). This clonotype was sampled from a male donor with ankylosing spondylitis. The CDR3 protein is CASRLAGGQETQYF. The CDR3 DNA sequence: TGTGCCAGCAGACTAGCGGGAGGACAAGAGACCCAGTACTTC.